These 7 T cell receptor beta chains were sequenced from one sample in a study of cytomegalovirus exposure and HLA in healthy donors. PCR amplification relied on 60 Vbeta primers (plus 13 Jbeta primers). Produced via immunoSEQ multiplex PCR; TCRdb's table is partial and in-frame only. The sample holds 130,000 or so clones, approximately 87% seen once. The sample taken for sequencing was PBMCs. The receptors derive from a young woman in good health and CMV-seronegative.

The chain links TRBV29-1 to TRBJ1-1, with a weak D call TRBD1 (5 bases). CDR1 SQVTM and CDR2 ANQGSEA come from the germline V gene. Trimming took 4 bases from V and 5 from J, leaving 11 bases between them. CDR3 length: 12 residues. The CDR3 DNA follows: TGCAGCGTTGTTGGGGCGAATACTGAAGCTTTCTTT. This translates into CSVVGANTEAFF.

This chain uses TRBV19 with TRBJ1-1; no definite D call. Germline values: CDR1 LNHDA, CDR2 SQIVND (reference sequence). This CDR3 contains 12 residues. V was pared by 5 bases and J by 11 bases, with 15 bases between. CDR3 DNA: TGTGCCAGTAGTGCTAACAACGTCGGGGCTTTCTTT. This codes for CASSANNVGAFF.

The gene calls are TRBV10-3 and TRBJ1-5, with D uncertain. From germline, CDR1 is ENHRY and CDR2 SYGVKD. There are 14 residues in the CDR3. Trimming took 3 bases from V and 0 from J, leaving 6 bases between them. CDR3 sequence (DNA): TGTGCCATCAGTGAAATAGATAGCAATCAGCCCCAGCATTTT. Translating gives CAISEIDSNQPQHF.

The chain joins TRBV5-6 to TRBJ1-5; TRBD1 aligns across 12 bases. CDR3 length: 18 residues. Germline loops: CDR1 SGHDT, CDR2 YYEEEE. V gave up 1 base and J gave up 6 bases; unmatched junction bases: 11. CDR3 residues: CASSLFSGTGGLGQPQHF. The CDR3 region has the DNA TGTGCCAGCAGCTTGTTTTCCGGGACAGGGGGCCTGGGTCAGCCCCAGCATTTT.

The chain couples TRBV18 to TRBJ2-1; possibly TRBD2 for D (5 bases). The V end lost 4 bases, the J end lost 0 bases, and 10 bases lay between the germline ends. Germline assignment: CDR1 KGHSH and CDR2 LQKENI. The CDR3 extends over 15 amino acids. Written as DNA, the CDR3 is TGTGCCAGCTCACTATCGCGGGTCTCCTACAATGAGCAGTTCTTC. Translating it yields CASSLSRVSYNEQFF.

The chain uses TRBV7-8 and TRBJ1-5, with unresolved D. The CDR3 has 15 residues. The germline CDR1 and CDR2 sequences are SGHVS and FQNEAQ. Trimming stripped 1 base from V and 3 bases from J, with 10 bases between. Here the CDR3 DNA reads TGTGCCAGCAGCTTAGAGGAGGGAGCCAATCAGCCCCAGCATTTT. This encodes CASSLEEGANQPQHF.

The chain has TRBV7-9 and TRBJ1-1; D is unresolved. Germline V gene lookup returns CDR1 SEHNR and CDR2 FQNEAQ (reference sequence). Trimming removed 3 bases at V and 7 bases at J, with 6 bases between. The CDR3 runs to 11 residues. CDR3 bases: TGTGCCAGCAGCTTGGGCCTTGAAGCTTTCTTT. Its protein product is CASSLGLEAFF. Full variable domain (outside the CDR3, taken from reference TRBV7-9 and TRBJ1-1): DTGVSQNPRHKITKRGQNVTFRCDPISEHNRLYWYRQTLGQGPEFLTYFQNEAQLEKSRLLSDRFSAERPKGSFSTLEIQRTEQGDSAMYLCASSLGLEAFFGQGTRLTVV.